In its sample, the clone carrying this T cell receptor beta chain was seen once. Healthy and HIV-negative, the adult donors had no recent acute infections or vaccinations. CD4+ cell separation produced CD45RA+ naive and CD45RA-negative memory subsets. The data were taken from a study of shared clonotypes between healthy human individuals. Across several immunoSEQ plates, the genomic DNA of each subset was split evenly. Produced via immunoSEQ multiplex PCR; TCRdb's table is partial and in-frame only. The sample has roughly 1 million clones; about 84% are singletons. The CDR3 contains 12 residues. Trimming pared 10 bases from V and 0 bases from J, leaving 7 bases between. Germline loops: CDR1 MNHNS, CDR2 SASEGT.

The clonotype was recovered from a man younger than 30 in good health. Some clones in this sample may be carry-over from other donors' samples. The sample comprised memory CD4+ T cells from PBMCs. As to subset: CD45RA-negative fraction. The genes are TRBV6-1 and TRBJ1-5, with D unresolved. The CDR3 loop is CATRDSNQPQHF. The CDR3 DNA sequence: TGTGCCACCCGAGATAGCAATCAGCCCCAGCATTTT.